The clone carrying this TCR beta chain has just a few counts. This sample stems from a study of blood T cell repertoires in COVID-19. Study details: Researchers got acute and convalescent COVID-19 samples from the United States, Italy and Spain.

In the original workflow: Amplification with reference gene primers provided the estimates of nucleated cell counts. Profiled with immunoSEQ multiplex PCR; TCRdb holds only in-frame clones, not every one. The V and J calls and clone size are taken from that table; D and trimming were inferred from the DNA. Among around 190,000 clones, 75% to 90% were seen once, and the ten largest hold about 7%. Germline V gene data show CDR1 as SGHVS and CDR2 as FNYEAQ. This CDR3 comprises 13 residues. V gave up 0 bases and J gave up 10 bases, with 10 bases separating them. The receptor comes from a man aged 55 to 70 with acute or convalescent COVID-19. The sequencing sample was made of peripheral blood. The chain couples TRBV7-6 to TRBJ1-3; the D gene is possibly TRBD1 (5 bases). The CDR3 nucleotides are TGTGCCAGCAGCTTAGCGCCGGGGGATACCATATATTTT. This sequence encodes CASSLAPGDTIYF.